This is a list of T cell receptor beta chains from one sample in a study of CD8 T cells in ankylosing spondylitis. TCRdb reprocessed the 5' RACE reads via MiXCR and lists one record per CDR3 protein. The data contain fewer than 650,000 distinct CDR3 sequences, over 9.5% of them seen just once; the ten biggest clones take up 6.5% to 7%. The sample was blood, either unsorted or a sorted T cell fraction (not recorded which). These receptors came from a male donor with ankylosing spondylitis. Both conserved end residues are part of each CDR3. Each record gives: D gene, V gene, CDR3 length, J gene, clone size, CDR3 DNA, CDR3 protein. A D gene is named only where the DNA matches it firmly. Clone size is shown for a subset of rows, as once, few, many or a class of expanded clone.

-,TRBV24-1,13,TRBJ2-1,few,TGTGCCACCAGTGGGGGGGATTACAATGAGCAGTTCTTC,CATSGGDYNEQFF
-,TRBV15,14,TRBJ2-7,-,TGTGCCACCAGCAGAGTTCTTAGGGGGAGGGAGCAGTACTTC,CATSRVLRGREQYF
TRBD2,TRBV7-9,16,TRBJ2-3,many,TGTGCCAGCAGCCGCCCAGGACTAGCGGTCACAGATACGCAGTATTTT,CASSRPGLAVTDTQYF
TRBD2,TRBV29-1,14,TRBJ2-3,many,TGCAGCGTTGAGACTAGCGGGAGAACAGATACGCAGTATTTT,CSVETSGRTDTQYF
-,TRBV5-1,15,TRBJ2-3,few,TGCGCCAGCAGCTCACCGGATAGAGGCGCAGATACGCAGTATTTT,CASSSPDRGADTQYF
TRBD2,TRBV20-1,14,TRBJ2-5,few,TGCAGTGCTGGAGTGGCGGGGGGACAAGAGACCCAGTACTTC,CSAGVAGGQETQYF
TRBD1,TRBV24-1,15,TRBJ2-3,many,TGTGCCACCAGTGATTCCCGACAGGGGACAGATACGCAGTATTTT,CATSDSRQGTDTQYF
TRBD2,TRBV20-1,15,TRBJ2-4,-,TGCAGTGCAATAGGACTAGCGAGCCTTAAAAACATTCAGTACTTC,CSAIGLASLKNIQYF
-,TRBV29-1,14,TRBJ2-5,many,TGCAGCGTTGAAGATTCCGGGGAGGAAGAGACCCAGTACTTC,CSVEDSGEEETQYF
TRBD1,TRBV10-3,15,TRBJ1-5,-,TGTGCCATCAGTGAGACCGGGACAGGCAATCAGCCCCAGCATTTT,CAISETGTGNQPQHF
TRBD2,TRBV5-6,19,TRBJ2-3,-,TGTGCCAGCAGCTTGGGGCTGTTAGGACTAGCGGGAATTGACGATACGCAGTATTTT,CASSLGLLGLAGIDDTQYF
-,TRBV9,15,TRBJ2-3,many,TGTGCCAGCAGCGTAGATGCCGGGAACATTAATACGCAGTATTTT,CASSVDAGNINTQYF
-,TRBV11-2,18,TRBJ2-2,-,TGTGCCAGCAGCTTAGACTTAGGATCTAGCACCCGCGCCGGGGAGCTGTTTTTT,CASSLDLGSSTRAGELFF
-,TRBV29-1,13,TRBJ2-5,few,TGCAGCGTTGAGATAACAGGGCAAGAGACCCAGTACTTC,CSVEITGQETQYF
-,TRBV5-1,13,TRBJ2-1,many,TGTGCCAGCAGCTTGGACGTCTACAATGAGCAGTTCTTC,CASSLDVYNEQFF
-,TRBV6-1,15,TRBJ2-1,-,TGTGCCAGCGTCGCAGCGGCCCTCTCCTACAATGAGCAGTTCTTC,CASVAAALSYNEQFF
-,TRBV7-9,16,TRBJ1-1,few,TGTGCCAGCAGCTTGGGGGCCCTCATCCCGAACACTGAAGCTTTCTTT,CASSLGALIPNTEAFF
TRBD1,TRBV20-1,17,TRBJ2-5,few,TGCAGTGCTAACCCTCTTCCGGACAGGGGGCCCCAAGAGACCCAGTACTTC,CSANPLPDRGPQETQYF
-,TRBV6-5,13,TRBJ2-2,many,TGTGCCAGCAGTTACTCTGGGACCGGGGAGCTGTTTTTT,CASSYSGTGELFF
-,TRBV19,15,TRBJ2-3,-,TGTGCCAGTAGTATAGGGAGCGGGAGCACAGATACGCAGTATTTT,CASSIGSGSTDTQYF